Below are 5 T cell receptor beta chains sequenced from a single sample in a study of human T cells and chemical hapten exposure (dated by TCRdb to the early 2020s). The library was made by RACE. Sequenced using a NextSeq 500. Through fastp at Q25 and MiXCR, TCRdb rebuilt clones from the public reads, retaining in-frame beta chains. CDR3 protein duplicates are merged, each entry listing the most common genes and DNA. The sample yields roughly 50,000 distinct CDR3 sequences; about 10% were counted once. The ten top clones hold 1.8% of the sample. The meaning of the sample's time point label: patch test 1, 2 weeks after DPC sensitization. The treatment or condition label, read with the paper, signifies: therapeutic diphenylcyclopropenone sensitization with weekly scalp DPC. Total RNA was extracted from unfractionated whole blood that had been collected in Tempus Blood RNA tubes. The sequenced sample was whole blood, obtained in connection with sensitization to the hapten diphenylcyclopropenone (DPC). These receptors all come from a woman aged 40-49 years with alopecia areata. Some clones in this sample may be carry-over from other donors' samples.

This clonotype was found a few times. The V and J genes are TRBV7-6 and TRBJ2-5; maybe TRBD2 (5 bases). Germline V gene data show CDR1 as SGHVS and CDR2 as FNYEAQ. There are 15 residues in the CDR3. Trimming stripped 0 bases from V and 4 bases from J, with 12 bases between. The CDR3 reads CASSLAGDLRETQYF. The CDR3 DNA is TGTGCCAGCAGCTTAGCCGGGGATCTCAGAGAGACCCAGTACTTC.

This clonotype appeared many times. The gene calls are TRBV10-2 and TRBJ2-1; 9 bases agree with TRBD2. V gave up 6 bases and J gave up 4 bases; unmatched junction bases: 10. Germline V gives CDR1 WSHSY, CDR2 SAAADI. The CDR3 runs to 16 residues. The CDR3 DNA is TGCGCCAGCAGGGATAGCGGGAGTCCGTTATACAATGAGCAGTTCTTC. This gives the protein CASRDSGSPLYNEQFF.

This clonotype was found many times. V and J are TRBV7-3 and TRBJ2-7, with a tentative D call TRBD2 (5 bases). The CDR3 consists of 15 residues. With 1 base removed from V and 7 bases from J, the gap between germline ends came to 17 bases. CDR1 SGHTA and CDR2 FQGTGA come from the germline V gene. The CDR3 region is CASSLIGNAGGEQYF. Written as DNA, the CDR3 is TGTGCCAGCAGCTTAATCGGGAACGCCGGTGGGGAGCAGTACTTC.

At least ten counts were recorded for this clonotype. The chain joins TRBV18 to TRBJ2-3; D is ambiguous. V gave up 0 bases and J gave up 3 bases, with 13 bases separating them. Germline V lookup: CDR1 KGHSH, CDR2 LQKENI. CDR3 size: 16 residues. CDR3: CASSPPGDWQTDTQYF. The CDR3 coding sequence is TGTGCCAGCTCACCACCTGGCGACTGGCAGACAGATACGCAGTATTTT.

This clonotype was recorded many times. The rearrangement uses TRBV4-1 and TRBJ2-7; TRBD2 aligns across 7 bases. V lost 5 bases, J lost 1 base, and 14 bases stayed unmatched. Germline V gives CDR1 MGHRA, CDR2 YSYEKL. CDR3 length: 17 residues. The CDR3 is CASSEIDFIGGSYEQYF. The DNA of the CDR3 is TGCGCCAGCAGCGAGATCGACTTTATCGGGGGGTCCTACGAGCAGTACTTC.